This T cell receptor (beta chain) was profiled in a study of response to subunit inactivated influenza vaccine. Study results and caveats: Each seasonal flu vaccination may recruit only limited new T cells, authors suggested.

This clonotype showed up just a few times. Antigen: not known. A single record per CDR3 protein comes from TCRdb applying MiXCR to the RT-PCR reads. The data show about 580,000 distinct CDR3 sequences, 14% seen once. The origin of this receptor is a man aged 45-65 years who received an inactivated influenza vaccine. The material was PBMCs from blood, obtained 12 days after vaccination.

CDR3 residues: CASTSPRVAGGQGSYNEQFF. The CDR3 coding sequence is TGTGCCAGTACTTCCCCCCGGGTAGCGGGAGGCCAGGGGTCCTACAATGAGCAGTTCTTC. The chain couples TRBV19 to TRBJ2-1; 10 positions match TRBD2. With V trimmed by 7 bases and J by 1 base, 19 bases remained unmatched. CDR3 length: 20 residues. Germline V gene data show CDR1 as LNHDA and CDR2 as SQIVND (reference sequence).